These 6 T cell receptor beta chains were sequenced from one sample in a study of blood T cells in healthy people across ages (dated by TCRdb to about 2015). Library construction relied on 5' RACE. The instrument given in TCRdb is Illumina HiSeq 2500. A second about 7 to 12 cycle PCR used a sample-barcoded 5' primer and a J-beta primer mix. TCRdb passed the public sequencing reads through fastp at Q25 and MiXCR, retaining productive beta sequences. Rows merge per CDR3 protein into single entries with the most common DNA and genes. The sample table contains 1.5 million to 1.9 million distinct CDR3 sequences; only one count was recorded for 35% to 45% of them. The top ten clonotypes cover 4% of the sample. Sequencing was performed on blood. The origin of the receptors is a woman under 30 in good health.

This chain uses TRBV2 with TRBJ1-5, with 7 positions matching TRBD1. J was trimmed by 0 bases and V by 6 bases; bases with no gene match: 2. CDR1 and CDR2 from the germline V gene are SNHLY and FYNNEI. CDR3 length: 14 residues. The CDR3 protein is CASRNRGSNQPQHF. The CDR3 nucleotides read TGTGCCAGCAGGAACAGGGGTAGCAATCAGCCCCAGCATTTT. The full variable domain, rest sourced from reference TRBV2 and TRBJ1-5, is EPEVTQTPSHQVTQMGQEVILRCVPISNHLYFYWYRQILGQKVEFLVSFYNNEISEKSEIFDDQFSVERPDGSNFTLKIRSTKLEDSAMYFCASRNRGSNQPQHFGDGTRLSIL.

Details on this clonotype: Relative to the germline gene, one junction end is altered; a read error may explain this. J is TRBJ1-4 and V is TRBV4-3, with D possibly matching TRBD1 (6 bases). The CDR3 extends over 15 amino acids. Germline V lookup: CDR1 LGHNA, CDR2 YSLEER. In nucleotides, the CDR3 is TGCGCCAACAGCCAAGTTCGGGGGGCGGATGAAAAACTGTTTTTT. This codes for CANSQVRGADEKLFF.

The table lists this clonotype with a few counts. The rearrangement uses TRBV27 and TRBJ1-6; D gene unclear. V shed 3 bases and J shed 3 bases, with 9 bases lying between them. Germline V gene data show CDR1 as MNHEY and CDR2 as SMNVEV (reference sequence). The CDR3 has 15 residues. The DNA of the CDR3 is TGTGCCAGCAGTTTGACCAGGATCTATAATTCACCCCTCCACTTT. This translates into CASSLTRIYNSPLHF.

This clonotype came up a few times. V gene TRBV7-2 combines with J gene TRBJ2-4, with 10 bases matching TRBD2. The ends lost 5 bases at V and 6 bases at J; junction bases unmatched: 4. Germline-derived CDR1 and CDR2 are SGHTA and FQGNSA. The length of the CDR3 is 14 residues. As DNA, the CDR3 is TGTGCCAGCAGCCAGCGGGGGGGCTTAAACATTCAGTACTTC. This codes for CASSQRGGLNIQYF.

In regard to this clonotype: At one end, the junction sequence differs from germline, possibly due to a read error. The V and J genes are TRBV5-1 and TRBJ1-1, with TRBD1 matching over 8 bases. Germline V gives CDR1 SGHRS, CDR2 YFSETQ. This CDR3 is built from 15 residues. The CDR3 coding sequence is TGTGCCAGCAGCAAAAACGGACAGGGTACCACTGAAGCTTTCTTT. Protein product: CASSKNGQGTTEAFF. The full variable domain, rest sourced from reference TRBV5-1 and TRBJ1-1, is KAGVTQTPRYLIKTRGQQVTLSCSPISGHRSVSWYQQTPGQGLQFLFEYFSETQRNKGNFPGRFSGRQFSNSRSEMNVSTLELGDSALYLCASSKNGQGTTEAFFGQGTRLTVV.

The chain uses TRBV7-2 and TRBJ2-7, with D uncertain. Trimming took off 4 bases at V and 7 bases at J, with 20 bases between the two ends. Germline loops: CDR1 SGHTA, CDR2 FQGNSA. This CDR3 is 15 amino acids long. Written as DNA, the CDR3 is TGTGCCAGCAGCTACGGCCCGGCCTATTACAATGAGCAGTACTTC. Amino acids: CASSYGPAYYNEQYF.